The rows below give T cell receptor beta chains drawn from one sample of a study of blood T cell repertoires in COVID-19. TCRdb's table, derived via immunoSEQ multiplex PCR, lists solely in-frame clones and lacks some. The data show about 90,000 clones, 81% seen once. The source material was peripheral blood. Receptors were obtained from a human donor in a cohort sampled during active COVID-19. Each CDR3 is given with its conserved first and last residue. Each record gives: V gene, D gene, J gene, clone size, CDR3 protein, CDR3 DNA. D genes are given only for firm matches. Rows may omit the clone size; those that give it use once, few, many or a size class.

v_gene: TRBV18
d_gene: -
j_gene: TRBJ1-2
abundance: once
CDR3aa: CASSPYRDGYTF
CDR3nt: TGTGCCAGCTCACCTTACAGGGACGGCTACACCTTC

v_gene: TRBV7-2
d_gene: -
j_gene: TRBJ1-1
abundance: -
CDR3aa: CASSFLGGIGGAFF
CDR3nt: TGTGCCAGCAGCTTCCTGGGGGGGATCGGCGGGGCTTTCTTT

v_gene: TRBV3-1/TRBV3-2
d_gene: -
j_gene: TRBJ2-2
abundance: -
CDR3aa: CASSQASGELFF
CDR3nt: TGTGCCAGCAGCCAAGCATCCGGGGAGCTGTTTTTT

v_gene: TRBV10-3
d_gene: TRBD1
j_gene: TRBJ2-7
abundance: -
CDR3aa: CAISGQGANEQYF
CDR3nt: TGTGCCATCAGTGGGCAGGGGGCCAACGAGCAGTACTTC

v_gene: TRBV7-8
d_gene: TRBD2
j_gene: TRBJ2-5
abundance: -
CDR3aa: CASSSSSGRQETQYF
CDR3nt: TGTGCCAGCAGCTCATCTAGCGGGCGCCAAGAGACCCAGTACTTC

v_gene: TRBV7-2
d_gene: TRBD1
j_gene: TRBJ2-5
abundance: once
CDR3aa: CASRYGTAQETQYF
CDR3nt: TGTGCCAGCAGGTACGGGACAGCTCAAGAGACCCAGTACTTC

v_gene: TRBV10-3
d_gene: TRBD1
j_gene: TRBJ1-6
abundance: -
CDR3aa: CAIRPGQGVSPLHF
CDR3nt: TGTGCCATCAGACCGGGACAGGGGGTTTCACCCCTCCACTTT

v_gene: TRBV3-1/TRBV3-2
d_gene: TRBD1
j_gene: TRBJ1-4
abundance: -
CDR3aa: CASSRRGREEKLFF
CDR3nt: TGTGCCAGCAGCCGCAGGGGGCGGGAAGAAAAACTGTTTTTT

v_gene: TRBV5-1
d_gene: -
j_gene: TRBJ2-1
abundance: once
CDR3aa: CASSLDGGKHNEQFF
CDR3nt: TGCGCCAGCAGCTTGGATGGGGGGAAACACAATGAGCAGTTCTTC

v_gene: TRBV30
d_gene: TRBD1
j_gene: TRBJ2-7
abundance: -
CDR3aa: CAWRGPDRGQYF
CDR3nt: TGTGCCTGGAGGGGTCCCGACAGGGGGCAGTACTTC

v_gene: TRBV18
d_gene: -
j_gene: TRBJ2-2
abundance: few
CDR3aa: CASSPPTTNTGELFF
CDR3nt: TGTGCCAGCTCACCACCGACAACGAACACCGGGGAGCTGTTTTTT

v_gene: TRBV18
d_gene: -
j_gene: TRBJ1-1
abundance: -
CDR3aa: CASSPHPGSPEAFF
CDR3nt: TGTGCCAGCTCACCGCACCCGGGGTCCCCTGAAGCTTTCTTT

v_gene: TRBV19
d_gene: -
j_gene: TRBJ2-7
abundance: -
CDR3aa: CASSRKPQGSGVYEQYF
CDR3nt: TGTGCCAGTAGTAGGAAGCCTCAGGGCTCTGGGGTATACGAGCAGTACTTC

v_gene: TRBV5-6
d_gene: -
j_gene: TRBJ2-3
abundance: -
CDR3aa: CASSRTGTDTQYF
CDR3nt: TGTGCCAGCAGCCGGACAGGCACAGATACGCAGTATTTT

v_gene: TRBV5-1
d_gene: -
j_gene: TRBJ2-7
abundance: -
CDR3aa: CASRSQSYEQYF
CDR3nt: TGCGCCAGCAGATCACAGTCCTACGAGCAGTACTTC

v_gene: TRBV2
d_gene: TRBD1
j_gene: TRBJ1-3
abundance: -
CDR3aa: CASSDQGGSGNTIYF
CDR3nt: TGTGCCAGCAGCGACCAGGGGGGCTCTGGAAACACCATATATTTT

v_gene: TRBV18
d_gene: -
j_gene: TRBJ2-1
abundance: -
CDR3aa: CASSISAGAYNEQFF
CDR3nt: TGTGCCAGCTCAATCTCGGCGGGGGCTTACAATGAGCAGTTCTTC

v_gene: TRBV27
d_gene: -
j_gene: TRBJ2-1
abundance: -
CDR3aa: CASSEDPPPGNEQFF
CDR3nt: TGTGCCAGCAGTGAGGATCCTCCCCCGGGCAATGAGCAGTTCTTC

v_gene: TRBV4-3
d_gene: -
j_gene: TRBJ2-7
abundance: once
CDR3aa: CASSTQVWASYEQYF
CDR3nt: TGCGCCAGCAGCACTCAGGTCTGGGCCTCCTACGAGCAGTACTTC

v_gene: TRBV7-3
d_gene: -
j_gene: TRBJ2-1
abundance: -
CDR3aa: CASSPLGGGRYEQFF
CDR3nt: TGTGCCAGCAGCCCCCTGGGGGGGGGCCGCTATGAGCAGTTCTTC

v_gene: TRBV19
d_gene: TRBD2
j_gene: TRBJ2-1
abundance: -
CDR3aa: CASSTPERGGVYEQFF
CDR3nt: TGTGCCAGTAGTACCCCCGAGCGGGGGGGCGTGTATGAGCAGTTCTTC

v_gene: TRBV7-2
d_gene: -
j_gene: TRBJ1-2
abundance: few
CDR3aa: CASRPIRGGVNYGYTF
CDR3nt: TGTGCCAGCAGGCCTATCAGGGGAGGGGTTAACTATGGCTACACCTTC

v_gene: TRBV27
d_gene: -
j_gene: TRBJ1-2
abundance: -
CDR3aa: CASRFNREHGYTF
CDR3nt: TGTGCCAGCAGGTTTAACAGGGAACATGGCTACACCTTC

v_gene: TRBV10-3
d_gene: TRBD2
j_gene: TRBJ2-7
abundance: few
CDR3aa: CAISDSTWTSAQAYEQYF
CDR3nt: TGTGCCATCAGTGACTCCACGTGGACTAGCGCCCAAGCCTACGAGCAGTACTTC

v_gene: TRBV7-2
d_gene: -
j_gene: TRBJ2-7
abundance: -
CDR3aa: CASSPGGFLSYEQYF
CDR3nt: TGTGCCAGCAGCCCCGGAGGGTTCCTCTCCTACGAGCAGTACTTC

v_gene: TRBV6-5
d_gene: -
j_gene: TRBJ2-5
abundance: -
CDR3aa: CASRTGETQYF
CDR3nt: TGTGCCAGCAGGACAGGAGAGACCCAGTACTTC

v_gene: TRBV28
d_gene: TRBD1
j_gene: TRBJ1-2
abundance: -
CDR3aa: CASRQTGGFGYTF
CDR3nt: TGTGCCAGCAGACAAACAGGGGGTTTTGGCTACACCTTC

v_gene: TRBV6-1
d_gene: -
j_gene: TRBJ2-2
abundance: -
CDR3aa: CASSDTGSTNTGELFF
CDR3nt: TGTGCCAGCAGTGATACAGGGTCCACGAACACCGGGGAGCTGTTTTTT

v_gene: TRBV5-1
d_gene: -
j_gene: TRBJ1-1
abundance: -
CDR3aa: CASSLDHSNTEAFF
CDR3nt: TGCGCCAGCAGCTTGGATCACAGCAACACTGAAGCTTTCTTT

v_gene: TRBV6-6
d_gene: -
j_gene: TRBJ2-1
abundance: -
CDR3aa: CASSYSAGQYNEQFF
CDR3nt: TGTGCCAGCAGTTACTCCGCCGGACAGTACAATGAGCAGTTCTTC

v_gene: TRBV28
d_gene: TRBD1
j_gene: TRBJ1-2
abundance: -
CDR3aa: CASSPQGDGFNYGYTF
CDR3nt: TGTGCCAGCTCCCCCCAGGGGGACGGTTTCAACTATGGCTACACCTTC

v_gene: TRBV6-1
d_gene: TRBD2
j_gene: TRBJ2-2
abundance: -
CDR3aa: CASTAGGGVTGELFF
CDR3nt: TGTGCCAGCACCGCAGGCGGGGGAGTAACCGGGGAGCTGTTTTTT

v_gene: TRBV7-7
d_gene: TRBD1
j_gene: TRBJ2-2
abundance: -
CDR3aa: CASSALGQGFSGELFF
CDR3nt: TGTGCTAGCAGCGCCCTCGGACAGGGGTTCTCAGGGGAGCTGTTTTTT

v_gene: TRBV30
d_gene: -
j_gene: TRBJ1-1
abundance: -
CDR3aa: CAWYLKQGRKNTEAFF
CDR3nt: TGTGCCTGGTATCTTAAACAGGGACGAAAGAACACTGAAGCTTTCTTT

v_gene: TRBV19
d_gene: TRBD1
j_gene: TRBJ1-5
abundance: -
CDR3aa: CATSQLATGVNQPQHF
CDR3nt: TGTGCCACCTCCCAGCTAGCGACAGGGGTTAATCAGCCCCAGCATTTT

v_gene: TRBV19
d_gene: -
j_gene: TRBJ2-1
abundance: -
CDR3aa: CASGTGRFHNEQFF
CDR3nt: TGTGCCTCGGGAACAGGGCGGTTCCACAATGAGCAGTTCTTC

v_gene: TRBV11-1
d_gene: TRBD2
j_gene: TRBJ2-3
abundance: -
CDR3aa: CASSPSGGAGDTQYF
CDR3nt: TGTGCCAGCAGTCCTAGCGGGGGGGCCGGAGATACGCAGTATTTT

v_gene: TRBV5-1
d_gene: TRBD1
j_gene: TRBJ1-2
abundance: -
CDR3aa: CASSLAGTGADGYTF
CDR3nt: TGCGCCAGCAGCTTGGCCGGGACAGGGGCTGATGGCTACACCTTC

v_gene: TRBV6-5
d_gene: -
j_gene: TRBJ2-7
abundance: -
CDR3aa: CASSPDGDEQYF
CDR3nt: TGTGCCAGCAGCCCGGACGGGGACGAGCAGTACTTC

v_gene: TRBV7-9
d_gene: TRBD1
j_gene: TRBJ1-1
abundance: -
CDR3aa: CASSLRGQGNTEAFF
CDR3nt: TGTGCCAGCAGCTTAAGGGGACAGGGGAACACTGAAGCTTTCTTT

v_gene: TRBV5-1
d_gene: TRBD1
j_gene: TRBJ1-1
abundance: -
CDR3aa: CASSLAGTGVAFF
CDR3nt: TGCGCCAGCAGCTTGGCCGGAACAGGGGTGGCTTTCTTT

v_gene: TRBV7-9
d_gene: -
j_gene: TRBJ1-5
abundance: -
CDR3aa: CASSLEGGDGQPQHF
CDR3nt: TGTGCCAGCAGCTTAGAAGGGGGTGATGGACAGCCCCAGCATTTT

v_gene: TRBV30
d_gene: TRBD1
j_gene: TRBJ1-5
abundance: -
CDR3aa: CAWRPTGALGQPQHF
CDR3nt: TGTGCCTGGAGACCCACAGGGGCGCTGGGTCAGCCCCAGCATTTT

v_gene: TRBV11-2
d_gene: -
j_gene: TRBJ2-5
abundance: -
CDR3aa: CASSLRLDMDGETQYF
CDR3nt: TGTGCCAGCAGCTTACGATTGGACATGGACGGAGAGACCCAGTACTTC

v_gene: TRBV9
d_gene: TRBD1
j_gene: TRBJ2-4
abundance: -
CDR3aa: CASGTGLAKNIQYF
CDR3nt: TGTGCCAGCGGGACAGGGTTAGCCAAAAACATTCAGTACTTC

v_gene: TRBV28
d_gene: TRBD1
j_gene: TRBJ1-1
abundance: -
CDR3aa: CASTIQGQPRGEAFF
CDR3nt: TGTGCCAGCACCATACAGGGACAGCCCAGGGGTGAAGCTTTCTTT

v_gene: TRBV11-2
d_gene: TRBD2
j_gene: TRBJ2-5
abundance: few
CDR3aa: CASSLGSGVGETQYF
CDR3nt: TGTGCCAGCAGCTTAGGGAGCGGGGTGGGTGAGACCCAGTACTTC

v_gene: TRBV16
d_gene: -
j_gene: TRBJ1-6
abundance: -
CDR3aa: CASSRPWWGRGNSPLHF
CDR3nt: TGTGCCAGCAGCCGGCCCTGGTGGGGTAGGGGTAATTCACCCCTCCACTTT

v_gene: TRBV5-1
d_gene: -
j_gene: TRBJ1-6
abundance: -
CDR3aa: CASSPRTGESSPLHF
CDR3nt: TGCGCCAGCAGCCCTCGAACCGGGGAGAGTTCACCCCTCCACTTT

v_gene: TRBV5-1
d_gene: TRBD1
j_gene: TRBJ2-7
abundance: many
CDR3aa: CASNSGTGGVPEYF
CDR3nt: TGCGCCAGCAACTCCGGGACAGGGGGCGTGCCCGAGTACTTC

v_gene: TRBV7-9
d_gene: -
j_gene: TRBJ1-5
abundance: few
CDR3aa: CASSSWGGSNQPQHF
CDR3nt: TGTGCCAGCAGCTCCTGGGGGGGTAGCAATCAGCCCCAGCATTTT